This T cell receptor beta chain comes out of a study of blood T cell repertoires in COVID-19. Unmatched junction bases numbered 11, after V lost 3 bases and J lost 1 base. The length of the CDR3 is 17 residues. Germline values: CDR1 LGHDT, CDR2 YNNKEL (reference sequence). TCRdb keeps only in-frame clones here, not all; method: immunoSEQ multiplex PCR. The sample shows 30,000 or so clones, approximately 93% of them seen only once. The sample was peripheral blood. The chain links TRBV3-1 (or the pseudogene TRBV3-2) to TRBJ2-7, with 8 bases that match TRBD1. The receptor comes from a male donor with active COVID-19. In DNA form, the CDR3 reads TGTGCCAGCAGCCACGGGGACAGGAGACTAACATCCTACGAGCAGTACTTC. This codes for CASSHGDRRLTSYEQYF.